This T cell receptor beta chain stems from a study of OX40 agonist ivuxolimab in advanced cancers. Study summary: An agonistic human IgG2 monoclonal antibody against OX40 (CD134) was given. A history of anti-PD-1, anti-PD-L1 or anti-CTLA-4 therapy was acceptable, and approximately 39% had some.

Per germline, CDR1 SEHNR and CDR2 FQNEAQ (reference sequence). The V gene lost 0 bases and the J gene lost 1 base, with 9 bases spanning the gap. The CDR3 runs 16 residues. Method: immunoSEQ multiplex PCR; TCRdb's copy keeps in-frame clones and lacks some. The data hold more than 80,000 clones, with roughly 89% observed a single time. Study-wide points: Some nonresponders additionally presented with little normalized T-cell clonal expansion.

Samples of blood were obtained at baseline, on cycle 4 day 1, and on cycle 7 day 1. As concerns this clone: Its target is unknown.

The sequences come from CD4+ or CD8+ T cells sorted from blood, collected in a trial of the OX40 agonist ivuxolimab. The chain carries TRBV7-9 and TRBJ2-2; weak D call: TRBD2 (5 bases). The TCR originated in an adult with an advanced solid tumor such as melanoma, head and neck, liver or kidney cancer. This CDR3 is CASSLAGVENTGELFF. The DNA of the CDR3 is TGTGCCAGCAGCTTAGCGGGAGTAGAGAACACCGGGGAGCTGTTTTTT. The full variable domain, rest sourced from reference TRBV7-9 and TRBJ2-2, is DTGVSQNPRHKITKRGQNVTFRCDPISEHNRLYWYRQTLGQGPEFLTYFQNEAQLEKSRLLSDRFSAERPKGSFSTLEIQRTEQGDSAMYLCASSLAGVENTGELFFGEGSRLTVL.